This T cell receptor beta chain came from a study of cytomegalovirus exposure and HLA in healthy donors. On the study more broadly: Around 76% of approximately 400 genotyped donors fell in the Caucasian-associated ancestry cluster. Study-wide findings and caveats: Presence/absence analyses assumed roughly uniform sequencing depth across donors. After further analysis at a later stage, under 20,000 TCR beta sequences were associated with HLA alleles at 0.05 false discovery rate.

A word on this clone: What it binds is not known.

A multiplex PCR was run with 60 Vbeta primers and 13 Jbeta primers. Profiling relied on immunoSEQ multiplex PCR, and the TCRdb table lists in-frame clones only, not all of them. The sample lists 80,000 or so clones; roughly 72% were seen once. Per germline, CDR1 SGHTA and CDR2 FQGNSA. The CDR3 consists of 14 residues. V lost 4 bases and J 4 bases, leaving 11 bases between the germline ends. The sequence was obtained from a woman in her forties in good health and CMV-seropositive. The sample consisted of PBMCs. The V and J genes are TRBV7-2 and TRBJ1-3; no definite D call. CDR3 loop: CASSSPAGGNTIYF. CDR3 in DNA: TGTGCCAGCAGCTCGCCGGCCGGGGGAAACACCATATATTTT.